Following are 12 T cell receptor beta chains from one sample sequenced in a study of T cell responses to AZD1222 COVID-19 vaccine. Assay: immunoSEQ multiplex PCR; the TCRdb copy retains only in-frame clones and omits some. The sample includes 150,000 to 200,000 clones, about 90% of them seen just once. The specimen was peripheral blood, collected 28 days after the second AZD1222 dose. Receptors were obtained from an adult who received the AZD1222 COVID-19 vaccine.

The chain has TRBV19 and TRBJ1-1; D call uncertain. Germline lookup yields CDR1 LNHDA and CDR2 SQIVND (reference sequence). The CDR3 has 12 residues. Deletions cut 5 bases from V and 6 bases from J, with 10 bases between. CDR3 residues: CASSAEGSEAFF. The CDR3 nucleotides are TGTGCCAGTAGTGCCGAGGGCTCTGAAGCTTTCTTT.

The CDR3 here is CASKPGLNYGYTF. The CDR3 region has the DNA TGTGCCAGCAAGCCCGGACTCAACTATGGCTACACCTTC. This chain connects TRBV25-1 to TRBJ1-2; D is unclear. The CDR3 length is 13 residues. V dropped 7 bases and J dropped 2 bases, with 11 bases sitting between them. Germline CDR1 and CDR2: MGHDK and SYGVNS.

The rearrangement joins TRBV7-2 to TRBJ2-1, with D tentatively TRBD2 (6 bases). There are 16 residues in the CDR3. V gave up 5 bases and J gave up 9 bases, with 23 bases separating them. Germline values: CDR1 SGHTA, CDR2 FQGNSA. The CDR3 region is CASSPFPSELMFEQFF. As DNA, the CDR3 is TGTGCCAGCAGCCCATTCCCTAGCGAGTTAATGTTTGAGCAGTTCTTC.

V gene TRBV5-4 combines with J gene TRBJ2-3, with D hard to call. The CDR3 is 14 amino acids. Trimming stripped 4 bases from V and 0 bases from J, with 9 bases between. From germline, CDR1 is SGHNT and CDR2 YYREEE (reference sequence). CDR3 DNA sequence: TGTGCCAGCAGCGCCTTAAGAAGCACAGATACGCAGTATTTT. This codes for CASSALRSTDTQYF.

This clone was found a few times. The chain is built from TRBV6-4 and TRBJ2-1, with a tentative D call TRBD2 (6 bases). Trimming removed 5 bases from V and 10 bases from J, with 15 bases in between. CDR3 length: 13 amino acids. The germline CDR1 and CDR2 sequences are MRHNA and SNTAGT. The CDR3 loop reads CASSYDWGGEQFF. In DNA, the CDR3 is TGTGCCAGCAGTTACGACTGGGGAGGAGAGCAGTTCTTC.

This clone was detected only a few times. The chain couples TRBV11-2 to TRBJ2-2; TRBD2 might be the D (6 bases). Germline loops: CDR1 SGHAT, CDR2 FQNNGV. CDR3 size: 14 residues. The V gene lost 2 bases and the J gene lost 6 bases, with 10 bases spanning the gap. The CDR3 DNA is TGTGCCAGCAGCTTAAACTGGGGGGCCGGGGAGCTGTTTTTT. It encodes CASSLNWGAGELFF.

The chain employs TRBV3-1 (or the pseudogene TRBV3-2) and TRBJ2-1, with 7 bases identical to TRBD2. CDR1 and CDR2 (germline): LGHDT, YNNKEL (reference sequence). Losses at the gene ends were 4 bases for V and 2 bases for J; bases not matched to a gene: 8. This CDR3 contains 16 residues. The DNA for the CDR3 is TGTGCCAGCAGCCCCTGGGGAGGGGTTACCTACAATGAGCAGTTCTTC. This encodes CASSPWGGVTYNEQFF.

The chain joins TRBV9 to TRBJ2-4, with TRBD2 matching 7 bases. The junction had 3 bases not matched to a gene; V was cut back by 3 bases and J by 6 bases. Germline CDR1 and CDR2: SGDLS and YYNGEE. CDR3 length: 13 residues. The CDR3 protein is CASSETSSNIQYF. CDR3 DNA: TGTGCCAGCAGCGAGACTAGCTCAAACATTCAGTACTTC.

In this sample, this clone turned up a few times. This sequence joins TRBV5-1 and TRBJ1-1; D unresolved. CDR1 and CDR2 from the germline V gene are SGHRS and YFSETQ. Between the trimmed V and J ends, which lost 1 base and 1 base, there was a span of 8 bases. The CDR3 loop spans 14 amino acids. In DNA form, the CDR3 reads TGCGCCAGCAGCTTGTACCCAGGGAACACTGAAGCTTTCTTT. Amino acid sequence: CASSLYPGNTEAFF. Variable domain in full (rest from reference TRBV5-1 and TRBJ1-1): KAGVTQTPRYLIKTRGQQVTLSCSPISGHRSVSWYQQTPGQGLQFLFEYFSETQRNKGNFPGRFSGRQFSNSRSEMNVSTLELGDSALYLCASSLYPGNTEAFFGQGTRLTVV.

The chain carries TRBV3-1 (or the pseudogene TRBV3-2) and TRBJ2-1, with D unresolved. The CDR3 is 15 residues long. V was pared by 1 base and J by 2 bases, with 9 bases between. The germline V gene has CDR1 LGHDT and CDR2 YNNKEL (reference sequence). In DNA form, the CDR3 reads TGTGCCAGCAGCCAAGTTGGCCAGGCCTACAATGAGCAGTTCTTC. This sequence encodes CASSQVGQAYNEQFF.

The chain links TRBV27 to TRBJ2-3; D may correspond to TRBD1 or TRBD2 (5 bases each). V was clipped by 0 bases and J by 6 bases, with 16 bases between them. The CDR3 is 16 residues long. Germline CDR1 and CDR2: MNHEY and SMNVEV (reference sequence). This CDR3 is CASSLSGAHFTDTQYF. The CDR3 bases are TGTGCCAGCAGTTTATCCGGGGCTCACTTTACGGATACGCAGTATTTT.

The CDR3 loop is CASTRDRVGYGYTF. DNA for the CDR3: TGTGCCAGCACTCGCGACAGGGTAGGGTATGGCTACACCTTC. This rearrangement joins TRBV6-5 to TRBJ1-2; 7 bases agree with TRBD1. The CDR3 extends over 14 amino acids. CDR1 is MNHEY, CDR2 SVGAGI, per germline. V lost 7 bases to trimming and J lost 5 bases; unmatched junction nucleotides: 10.